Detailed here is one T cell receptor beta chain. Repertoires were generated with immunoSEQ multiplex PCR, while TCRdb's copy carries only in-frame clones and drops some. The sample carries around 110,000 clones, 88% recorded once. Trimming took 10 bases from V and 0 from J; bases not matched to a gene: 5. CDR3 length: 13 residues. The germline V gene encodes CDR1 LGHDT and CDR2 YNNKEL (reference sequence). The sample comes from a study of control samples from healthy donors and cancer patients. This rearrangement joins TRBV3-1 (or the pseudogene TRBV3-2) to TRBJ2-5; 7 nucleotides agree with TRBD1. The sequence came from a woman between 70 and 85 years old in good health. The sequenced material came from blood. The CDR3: CATTGTDQETQYF. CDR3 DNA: TGTGCCACCACCGGGACAGACCAAGAGACCCAGTACTTC.